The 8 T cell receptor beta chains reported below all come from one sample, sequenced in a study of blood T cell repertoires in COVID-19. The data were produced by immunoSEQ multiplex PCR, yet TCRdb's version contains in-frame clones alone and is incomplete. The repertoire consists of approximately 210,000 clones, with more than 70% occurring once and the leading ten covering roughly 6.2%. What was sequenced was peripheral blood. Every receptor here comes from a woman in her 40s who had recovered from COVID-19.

The CDR3 loop reads CSVSSGQETQYF. As DNA, the CDR3 is TGCAGCGTTTCTAGCGGACAAGAGACCCAGTACTTC. The chain couples TRBV29-1 to TRBJ2-5; 7 bases match TRBD2. V lost 5 bases to trimming and J lost 2 bases; unmatched junction nucleotides: 2. The CDR3 totals 12 residues. In germline, CDR1 is SQVTM, CDR2 ANQGSEA. The full variable domain, in which reference TRBV29-1 and TRBJ2-5 provide the parts outside the CDR3, is SAVISQKPSRDICQRGTSLTIQCQVDSQVTMMFWYRQQPGQSLTLIATANQGSEATYESGFVIDKFPISRPNLTFSTLTVSNMSPEDSSIYLCSVSSGQETQYFGPGTRLLVL.

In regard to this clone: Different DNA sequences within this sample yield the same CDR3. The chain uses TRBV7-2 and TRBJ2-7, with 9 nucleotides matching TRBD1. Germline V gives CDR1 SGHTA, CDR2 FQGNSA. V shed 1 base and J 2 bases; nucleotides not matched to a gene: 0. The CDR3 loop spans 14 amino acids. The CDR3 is CASSLGQGAYEQYF. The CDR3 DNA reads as TGTGCCAGCAGCTTAGGACAGGGGGCCTACGAGCAGTACTTC. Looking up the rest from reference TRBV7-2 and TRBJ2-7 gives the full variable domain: GAGVSQSPSNKVTEKGKDVELRCDPISGHTALYWYRQSLGQGLEFLIYFQGNSAPDKSGLPSDRFSAERTGGSVSTLTIQRTQQEDSAVYLCASSLGQGAYEQYFGPGTRLTVT.

The CDR3, as DNA: TGTGCCAGCTCACAAGGGTCTAGCGGGAGCACAGATACGCAGTATTTT. Protein sequence: CASSQGSSGSTDTQYF. The chain links TRBV18 to TRBJ2-3, with 8 nucleotides matching TRBD2. Germline lookup yields CDR1 KGHSH and CDR2 LQKENI. This CDR3 has 16 amino acids. The V segment lost 4 bases and the J segment 0 bases; nucleotides outside the gene matches: 6.

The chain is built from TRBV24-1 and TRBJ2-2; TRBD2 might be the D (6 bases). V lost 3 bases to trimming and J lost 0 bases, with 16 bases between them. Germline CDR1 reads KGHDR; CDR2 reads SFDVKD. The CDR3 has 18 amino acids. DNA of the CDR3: TGTGCCACCAGTGATCTCCCCGGGGGAGCAGCGAACACCGGGGAGCTGTTTTTT. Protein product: CATSDLPGGAANTGELFF.

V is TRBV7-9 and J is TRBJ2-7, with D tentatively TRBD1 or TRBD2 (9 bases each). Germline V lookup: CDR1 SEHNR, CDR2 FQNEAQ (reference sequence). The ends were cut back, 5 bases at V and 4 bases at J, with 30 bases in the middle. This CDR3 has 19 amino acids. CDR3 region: CASSAGTGFAGGPGYEQYF. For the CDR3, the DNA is TGTGCCAGCAGCGCCGGGACAGGGTTTGCGGGAGGGCCGGGGTACGAGCAGTACTTC.

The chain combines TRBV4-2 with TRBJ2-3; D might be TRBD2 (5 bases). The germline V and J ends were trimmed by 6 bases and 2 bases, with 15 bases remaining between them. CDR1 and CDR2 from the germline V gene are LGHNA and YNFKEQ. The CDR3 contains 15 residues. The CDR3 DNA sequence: TGTGCCAGCAGTCGAGACTATACAAACACAGATACGCAGTATTTT. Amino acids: CASSRDYTNTDTQYF.

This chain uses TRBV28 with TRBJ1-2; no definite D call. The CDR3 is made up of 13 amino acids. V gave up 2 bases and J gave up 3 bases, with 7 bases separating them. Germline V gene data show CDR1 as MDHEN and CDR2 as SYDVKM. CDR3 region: CASSLPSDYGYTF. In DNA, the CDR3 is TGTGCCAGCAGTTTACCGTCAGACTATGGCTACACCTTC.

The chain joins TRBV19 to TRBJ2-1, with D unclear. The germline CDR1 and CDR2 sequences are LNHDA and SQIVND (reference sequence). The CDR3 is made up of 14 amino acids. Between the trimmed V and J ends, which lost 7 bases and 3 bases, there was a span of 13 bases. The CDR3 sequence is CASKYGPNYNEQFF. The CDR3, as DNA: TGTGCCAGTAAATACGGTCCGAACTACAATGAGCAGTTCTTC. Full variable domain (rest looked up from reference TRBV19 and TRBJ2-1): DGGITQSPKYLFRKEGQNVTLSCEQNLNHDAMYWYRQDPGQGLRLIYYSQIVNDFQKGDIAEGYSVSREKKESFPLTVTSAQKNPTAFYLCASKYGPNYNEQFFGPGTRLTVL.